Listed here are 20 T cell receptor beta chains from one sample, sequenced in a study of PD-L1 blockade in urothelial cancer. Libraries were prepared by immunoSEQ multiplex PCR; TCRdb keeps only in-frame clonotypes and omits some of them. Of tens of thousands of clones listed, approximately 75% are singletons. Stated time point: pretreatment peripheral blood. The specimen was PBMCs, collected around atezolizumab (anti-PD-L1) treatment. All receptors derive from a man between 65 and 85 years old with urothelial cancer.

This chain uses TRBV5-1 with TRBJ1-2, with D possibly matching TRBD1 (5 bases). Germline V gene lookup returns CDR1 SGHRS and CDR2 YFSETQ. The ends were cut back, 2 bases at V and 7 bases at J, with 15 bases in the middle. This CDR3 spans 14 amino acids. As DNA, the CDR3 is TGCGCCAGCAGCTTACAGGATAAGGGCTTTGGCTACACCTTC. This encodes CASSLQDKGFGYTF. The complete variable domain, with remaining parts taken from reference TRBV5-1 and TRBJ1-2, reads KAGVTQTPRYLIKTRGQQVTLSCSPISGHRSVSWYQQTPGQGLQFLFEYFSETQRNKGNFPGRFSGRQFSNSRSEMNVSTLELGDSALYLCASSLQDKGFGYTFGSGTRLTVV.

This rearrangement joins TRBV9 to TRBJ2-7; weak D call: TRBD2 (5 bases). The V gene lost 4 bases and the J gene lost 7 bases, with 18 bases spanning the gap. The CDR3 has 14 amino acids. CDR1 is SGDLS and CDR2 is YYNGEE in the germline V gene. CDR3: CASSSGHLLEEQYF. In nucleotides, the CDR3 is TGTGCCAGCAGCAGCGGTCACTTACTAGAAGAGCAGTACTTC.

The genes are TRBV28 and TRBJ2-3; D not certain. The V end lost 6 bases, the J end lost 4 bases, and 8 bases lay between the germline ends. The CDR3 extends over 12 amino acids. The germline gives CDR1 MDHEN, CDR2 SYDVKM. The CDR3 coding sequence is TGTGCCAGCAGGCAGTCATCAGATACGCAGTATTTT. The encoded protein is CASRQSSDTQYF.

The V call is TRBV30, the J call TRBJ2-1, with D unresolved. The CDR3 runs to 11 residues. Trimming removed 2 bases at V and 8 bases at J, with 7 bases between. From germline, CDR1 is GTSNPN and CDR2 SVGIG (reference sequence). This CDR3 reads CAWSRQDEQFF. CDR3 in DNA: TGTGCCTGGAGTCGCCAGGATGAGCAGTTCTTC.

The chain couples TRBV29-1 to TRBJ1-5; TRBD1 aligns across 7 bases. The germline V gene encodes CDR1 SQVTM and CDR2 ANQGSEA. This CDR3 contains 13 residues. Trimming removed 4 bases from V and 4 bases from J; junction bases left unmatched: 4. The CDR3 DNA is TGCAGCGTTGGGGGACAGACTAATCAGCCCCAGCATTTT. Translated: CSVGGQTNQPQHF.

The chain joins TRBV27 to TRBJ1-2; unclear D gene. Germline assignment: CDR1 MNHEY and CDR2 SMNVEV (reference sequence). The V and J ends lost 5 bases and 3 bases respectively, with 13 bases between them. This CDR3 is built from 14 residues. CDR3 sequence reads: CASSPWTGYYGYTF. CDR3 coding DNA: TGTGCCAGCAGTCCCTGGACGGGATACTATGGCTACACCTTC.

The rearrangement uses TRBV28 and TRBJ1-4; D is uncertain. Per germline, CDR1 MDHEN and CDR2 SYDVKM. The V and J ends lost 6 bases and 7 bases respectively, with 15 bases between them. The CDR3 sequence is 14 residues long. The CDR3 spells CASRKGTPGEKLFF. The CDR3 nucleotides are TGTGCCAGCAGGAAAGGAACACCAGGTGAAAAACTGTTTTTT.

CDR3 sequence: CASSFTSHEQFF. DNA of the CDR3: TGTGCCAGCAGCTTTACGAGCCATGAGCAGTTCTTC. The V and J genes are TRBV7-9 and TRBJ2-1; D is ambiguous. V lost 3 bases, J lost 8 bases, and 8 bases lay in between. There are 12 residues in the CDR3. Germline CDR1 reads SEHNR; CDR2 reads FQNEAQ (reference sequence). The full variable domain, in which reference TRBV7-9 and TRBJ2-1 provide the parts outside the CDR3, is DTGVSQNPRHKITKRGQNVTFRCDPISEHNRLYWYRQTLGQGPEFLTYFQNEAQLEKSRLLSDRFSAERPKGSFSTLEIQRTEQGDSAMYLCASSFTSHEQFFGPGTRLTVL.

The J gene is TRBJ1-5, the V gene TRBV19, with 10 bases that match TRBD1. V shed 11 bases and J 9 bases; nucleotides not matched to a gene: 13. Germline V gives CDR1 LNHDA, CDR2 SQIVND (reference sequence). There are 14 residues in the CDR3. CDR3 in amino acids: CAAMDGTGVWPQHF. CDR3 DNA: TGTGCCGCAATGGACGGGACAGGGGTTTGGCCCCAGCATTTT.

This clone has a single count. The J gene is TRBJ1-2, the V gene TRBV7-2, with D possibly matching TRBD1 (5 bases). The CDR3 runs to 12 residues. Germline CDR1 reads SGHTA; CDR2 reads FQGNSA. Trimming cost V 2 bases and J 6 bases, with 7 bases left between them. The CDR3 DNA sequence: TGTGCCAGCAGCTTACGACAGCATGGCTACACCTTC. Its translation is CASSLRQHGYTF.

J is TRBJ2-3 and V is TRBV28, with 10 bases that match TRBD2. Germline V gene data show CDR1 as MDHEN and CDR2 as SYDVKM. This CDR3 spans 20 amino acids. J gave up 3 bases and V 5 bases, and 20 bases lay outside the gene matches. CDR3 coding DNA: TGTGCCAGCAGTCCCTTTATATCGGATCTAGCGGGAGTCAAGACAGATACGCAGTATTTT. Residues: CASSPFISDLAGVKTDTQYF.

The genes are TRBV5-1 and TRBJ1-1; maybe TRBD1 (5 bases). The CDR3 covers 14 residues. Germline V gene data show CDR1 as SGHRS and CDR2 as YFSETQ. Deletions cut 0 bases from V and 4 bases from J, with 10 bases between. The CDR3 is CASSLEAGRTEAFF. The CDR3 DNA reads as TGCGCCAGCAGCTTGGAGGCAGGGCGCACTGAAGCTTTCTTT.

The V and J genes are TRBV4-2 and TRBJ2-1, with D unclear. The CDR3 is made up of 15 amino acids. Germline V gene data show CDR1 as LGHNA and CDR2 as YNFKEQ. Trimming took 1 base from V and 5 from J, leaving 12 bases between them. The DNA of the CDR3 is TGTGCCAGCAGCCAAGTATCACTCCTGAACAATGAGCAGTTCTTC. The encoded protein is CASSQVSLLNNEQFF.

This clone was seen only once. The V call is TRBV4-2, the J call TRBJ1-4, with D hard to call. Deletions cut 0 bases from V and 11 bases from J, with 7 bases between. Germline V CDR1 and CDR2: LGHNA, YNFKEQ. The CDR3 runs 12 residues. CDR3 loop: CASSQDRQKLFF. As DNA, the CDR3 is TGTGCCAGCAGCCAAGATCGTCAGAAACTGTTTTTT.

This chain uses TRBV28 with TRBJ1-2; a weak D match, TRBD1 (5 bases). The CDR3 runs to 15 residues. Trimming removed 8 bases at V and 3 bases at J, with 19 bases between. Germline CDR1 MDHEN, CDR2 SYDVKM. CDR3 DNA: TGTGCCAGCCTAAACTATAGGGGCCTGGACTATGGCTACACCTTC. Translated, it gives CASLNYRGLDYGYTF.

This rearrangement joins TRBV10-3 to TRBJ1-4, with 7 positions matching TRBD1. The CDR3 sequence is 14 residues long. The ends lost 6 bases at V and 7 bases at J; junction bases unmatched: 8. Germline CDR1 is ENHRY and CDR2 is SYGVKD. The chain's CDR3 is CAISRQGRGEKLFF. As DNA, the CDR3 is TGTGCCATCAGCCGACAGGGACGGGGTGAAAAACTGTTTTTT.

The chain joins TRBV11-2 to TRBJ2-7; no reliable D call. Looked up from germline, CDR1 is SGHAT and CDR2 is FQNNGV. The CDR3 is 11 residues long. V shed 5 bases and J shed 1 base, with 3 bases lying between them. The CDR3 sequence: CASSISYEQYF. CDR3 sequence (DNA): TGTGCCAGCAGCATATCCTACGAGCAGTACTTC.

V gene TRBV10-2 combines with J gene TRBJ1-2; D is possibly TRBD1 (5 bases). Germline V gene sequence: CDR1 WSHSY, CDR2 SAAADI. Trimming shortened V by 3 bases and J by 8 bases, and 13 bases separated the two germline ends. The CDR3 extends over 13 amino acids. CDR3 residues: CASSEFQGGGYTF. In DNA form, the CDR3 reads TGCGCCAGCAGTGAATTCCAGGGAGGCGGCTACACCTTC.

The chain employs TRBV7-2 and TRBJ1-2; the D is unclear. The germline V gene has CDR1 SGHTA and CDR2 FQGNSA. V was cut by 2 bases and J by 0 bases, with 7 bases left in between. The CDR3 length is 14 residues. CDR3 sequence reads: CASSLTQTNYGYTF. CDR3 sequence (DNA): TGTGCCAGCAGCTTAACACAGACTAACTATGGCTACACCTTC.

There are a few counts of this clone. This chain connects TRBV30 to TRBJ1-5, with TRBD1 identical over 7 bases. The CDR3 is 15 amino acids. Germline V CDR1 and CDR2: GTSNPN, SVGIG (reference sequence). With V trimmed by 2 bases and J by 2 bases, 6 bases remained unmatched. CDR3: CAWSPGGFGNQPQHF. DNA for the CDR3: TGTGCCTGGAGTCCAGGGGGGTTCGGCAATCAGCCCCAGCATTTT.